This T cell receptor (beta chain) stems from a study of T cells in localized non-small cell lung cancer. TCRdb's copy holds only in-frame clones and misses some; the assay was immunoSEQ multiplex PCR. Among 2,000 to 3,000 clones listed, about 32% were seen once. As to this clone: The antigen remains unidentified.

Study-wide results and limits: Among the tissues sampled, uninvolved adjacent lung had the highest T cell clonality, above tumor.

The specimen was lung tumor tissue, collected before any cancer treatment. The receptor's source is a female donor over 55 with stage II squamous cell lung carcinoma.

The CDR3 reads CASSLGRLNTGELFF. DNA of the CDR3: TGTGCCAGCAGCTTGGGACGGCTGAACACCGGGGAGCTGTTTTTT. V is TRBV11-3 and J is TRBJ2-2; D may be TRBD1 or TRBD2 (5 bases each). With 3 bases removed from V and 1 base from J, the gap between germline ends came to 9 bases. The germline V gene encodes CDR1 SGHNT and CDR2 YENEEA. CDR3 length equals 15 residues. Supplemented by reference TRBV11-3 and TRBJ2-2, the full variable domain reads EAGVVQSPRYKIIEKKQPVAFWCNPISGHNTLYWYLQNLGQGPELLIRYENEEAVDDSQLPKDRFSAERLKGVDSTLKIQPAELGDSAVYLCASSLGRLNTGELFFGEGSRLTVL.